Listed below are T cell receptor beta chains from one sample, sequenced in a study of identical twins. TCRdb called the 5' RACE reads again in MiXCR, with one record for every CDR3 protein. The sample yields 500,000 to 600,000 distinct CDR3 sequences, 22% seen once. These records were also assigned to another study, of T cells expressing NK-cell markers.

Sequenced material: CD4+ T cells sorted from blood. Receptor source: a young woman in good health. Both conserved end residues are part of each CDR3. The D gene is left open where the match is weak. The size field is filled for only some rows; it gives once, few, many or a size class.

v_gene: TRBV2
abundance: -
j_gene: TRBJ2-1
d_gene: TRBD2
len: 14
CDR3nt: TGTGCCAGCCTATGGACTAGCGCCCACAATGAGCAGTTCTTC
CDR3aa: CASLWTSAHNEQFF

v_gene: TRBV20-1
abundance: -
j_gene: TRBJ2-1
d_gene: -
len: 14
CDR3nt: TGCAGTGCTAATGACAGAGGGAAATACAATGAGCAGTTCTTC
CDR3aa: CSANDRGKYNEQFF

v_gene: TRBV9
abundance: -
j_gene: TRBJ2-5
d_gene: TRBD1
len: 14
CDR3nt: TGTGCCAGCAGCAAACAGGGGGGTTATGAGACCCAGTACTTC
CDR3aa: CASSKQGGYETQYF

v_gene: TRBV3-1
abundance: few
j_gene: TRBJ1-5
d_gene: -
len: 13
CDR3nt: TGTGCCAGCAGCCAAGATGATCTACAGCCCCAGCATTTT
CDR3aa: CASSQDDLQPQHF

v_gene: TRBV5-1
abundance: -
j_gene: TRBJ2-1
d_gene: TRBD2
len: 17
CDR3nt: TGCGCCAGCAGCCGCCCGGCCCTAGCGGGGAAGGTCAATGAGCAGTTCTTC
CDR3aa: CASSRPALAGKVNEQFF

v_gene: TRBV6-5
abundance: few
j_gene: TRBJ2-1
d_gene: TRBD2
len: 12
CDR3nt: TGTGCCAGCAGAGCGGGGGGCAATGAGCAGTTCTTC
CDR3aa: CASRAGGNEQFF

v_gene: TRBV20-1
abundance: few
j_gene: TRBJ1-1
d_gene: -
len: 15
CDR3nt: TGCAGTGCTAACCGACCGGGACCGATGAACACTGAAGCTTTCTTT
CDR3aa: CSANRPGPMNTEAFF

v_gene: TRBV9
abundance: many
j_gene: TRBJ2-7
d_gene: -
len: 14
CDR3nt: TGTGCCAGCAGCCCCGCGGGACAGCGCTACGAGCAGTACTTC
CDR3aa: CASSPAGQRYEQYF

v_gene: TRBV12-3/TRBV12-4
abundance: -
j_gene: TRBJ2-3
d_gene: -
len: 13
CDR3nt: TGTGCCAGCAGTCGGGCCCGGCGAGATACGCAGTATTTT
CDR3aa: CASSRARRDTQYF

v_gene: TRBV20-1
abundance: -
j_gene: TRBJ2-7
d_gene: TRBD2
len: 14
CDR3nt: TGCAGTGCTAGAGATTTAGCGGGATCCTACGAGCAGTACTTC
CDR3aa: CSARDLAGSYEQYF

v_gene: TRBV9
abundance: -
j_gene: TRBJ2-3
d_gene: -
len: 15
CDR3nt: TGTGCCAGCAGCCCAACTAGTTTGAGCACAGATACGCAGTATTTT
CDR3aa: CASSPTSLSTDTQYF

v_gene: TRBV24-1
abundance: few
j_gene: TRBJ2-3
d_gene: -
len: 12
CDR3nt: TGTGCCACCAGCTCGAACACAGATACGCAGTATTTT
CDR3aa: CATSSNTDTQYF

v_gene: TRBV20-1
abundance: -
j_gene: TRBJ2-7
d_gene: TRBD1
len: 11
CDR3nt: TGCTCGGGACAGGGGCACTACGAGCAGTACTTC
CDR3aa: CSGQGHYEQYF

v_gene: TRBV7-9
abundance: -
j_gene: TRBJ2-7
d_gene: -
len: 14
CDR3nt: TGTGCCAGCAGCTTTCAACAGGGCCCCTACGAGCAGTACTTC
CDR3aa: CASSFQQGPYEQYF

v_gene: TRBV20-1
abundance: -
j_gene: TRBJ2-2
d_gene: TRBD2
len: 19
CDR3nt: TGCAGTGCTACAGGGGGAAGACTAGCGGGAGGGCGGCTGACCGGGGAGCTGTTTTTT
CDR3aa: CSATGGRLAGGRLTGELFF

v_gene: TRBV30
abundance: -
j_gene: TRBJ1-5
d_gene: -
len: 12
CDR3nt: TGTGCCTGGAGTCGAAGCAATCAGCCCCAGCATTTT
CDR3aa: CAWSRSNQPQHF

v_gene: TRBV5-1
abundance: few
j_gene: TRBJ2-1
d_gene: TRBD2
len: 16
CDR3nt: TGCGCCAGCAGCTCTACACCTAGCGGGGGCTACAATGAGCAGTTCTTC
CDR3aa: CASSSTPSGGYNEQFF

v_gene: TRBV18
abundance: few
j_gene: TRBJ1-2
d_gene: TRBD1
len: 15
CDR3nt: TGTGCCAGCTCACCGTCAGGGGGCGATCCCTATGGCTACACCTTC
CDR3aa: CASSPSGGDPYGYTF

v_gene: TRBV5-1
abundance: few
j_gene: TRBJ1-1
d_gene: -
len: 16
CDR3nt: TGCGCCAGCAGCTTGGAGGGGACATCCATGAACACTGAAGCTTTCTTT
CDR3aa: CASSLEGTSMNTEAFF

v_gene: TRBV7-2
abundance: -
j_gene: TRBJ2-1
d_gene: -
len: 14
CDR3nt: TGTGCCAGCAGCTCTCAGGCGCAGTACAATGAGCAGTTCTTC
CDR3aa: CASSSQAQYNEQFF

v_gene: TRBV5-1
abundance: -
j_gene: TRBJ1-2
d_gene: -
len: 16
CDR3nt: TGCGCCAGCAGCTTGGCCGGAGGCAGTTCTAACTATGGCTACACCTTC
CDR3aa: CASSLAGGSSNYGYTF

v_gene: TRBV2
abundance: few
j_gene: TRBJ2-7
d_gene: TRBD1
len: 15
CDR3nt: TGTGCCAGTGAAACATTAGGGGACAGATACTACGAGCAGTACTTC
CDR3aa: CASETLGDRYYEQYF

v_gene: TRBV5-1
abundance: -
j_gene: TRBJ2-3
d_gene: -
len: 14
CDR3nt: TGCGCCAGCATGGTAGGATGGGACACAGATACGCAGTATTTT
CDR3aa: CASMVGWDTDTQYF

v_gene: TRBV20-1
abundance: -
j_gene: TRBJ1-5
d_gene: -
len: 15
CDR3nt: TGCAGTGCTAGTAGGGCAGGGAGGGGAGACCAGCCCCAGCATTTT
CDR3aa: CSASRAGRGDQPQHF

v_gene: TRBV3-1
abundance: few
j_gene: TRBJ2-3
d_gene: -
len: 13
CDR3nt: TGTGCCAGCAGCCATGGACAAACAGATACGCAGTATTTT
CDR3aa: CASSHGQTDTQYF

v_gene: TRBV5-1
abundance: -
j_gene: TRBJ1-2
d_gene: -
len: 14
CDR3nt: TGCGCCAGCAGCACGCATCAGGGAGGTAGTGGCTACACCTTC
CDR3aa: CASSTHQGGSGYTF

v_gene: TRBV5-6
abundance: -
j_gene: TRBJ1-2
d_gene: -
len: 15
CDR3nt: TGTGCCAGCAGCCAAAGTCCCTCCAGGGATAGTATCTACACCTTC
CDR3aa: CASSQSPSRDSIYTF

v_gene: TRBV29-1
abundance: -
j_gene: TRBJ2-5
d_gene: -
len: 14
CDR3nt: TGCACCTCCATCCCAGCGGCTTCTCAAGAGACCCAGTACTTC
CDR3aa: CTSIPAASQETQYF

v_gene: TRBV5-6
abundance: -
j_gene: TRBJ2-5
d_gene: TRBD2
len: 15
CDR3nt: TGTGCCAGCAGCTTGGTTAGCGGGAGTGGAGAGACCCAGTACTTC
CDR3aa: CASSLVSGSGETQYF

v_gene: TRBV5-1
abundance: few
j_gene: TRBJ2-3
d_gene: TRBD1
len: 16
CDR3nt: TGCGCCAGCAGCTTGGGGACAGGGACGAGGACAGATACGCAGTATTTT
CDR3aa: CASSLGTGTRTDTQYF

v_gene: TRBV29-1
abundance: -
j_gene: TRBJ1-2
d_gene: TRBD1
len: 12
CDR3nt: TGCAGCGTTTCGACAGGGCACTATGGCTACACCTTC
CDR3aa: CSVSTGHYGYTF

v_gene: TRBV20-1
abundance: few
j_gene: TRBJ1-6
d_gene: -
len: 10
CDR3nt: TGCAGTGCGGGGCCTTCACCCCTCCACTTT
CDR3aa: CSAGPSPLHF

v_gene: TRBV9
abundance: -
j_gene: TRBJ1-4
d_gene: -
len: 13
CDR3nt: TGTGCCAGCAGCAGATCCGGCCATGAAAAACTGTTTTTT
CDR3aa: CASSRSGHEKLFF

v_gene: TRBV5-6
abundance: -
j_gene: TRBJ1-2
d_gene: -
len: 13
CDR3nt: TGTGCCAGCAGCTTCCCTACCCACTATGGCTACACCTTC
CDR3aa: CASSFPTHYGYTF

v_gene: TRBV9
abundance: -
j_gene: TRBJ2-3
d_gene: -
len: 14
CDR3nt: TGTGCCAGCAACACCCAAGCGGGCACAGATACGCAGTATTTT
CDR3aa: CASNTQAGTDTQYF

v_gene: TRBV2
abundance: many
j_gene: TRBJ2-3
d_gene: TRBD2
len: 14
CDR3nt: TGTGCCAGCGGACTAGCGGGGGTCACAGATACGCAGTATTTT
CDR3aa: CASGLAGVTDTQYF

v_gene: TRBV20-1
abundance: few
j_gene: TRBJ1-5
d_gene: -
len: 15
CDR3nt: TGCAGTGCTAGAGTGCTGGGCGATAGCAATCAGCCCCAGCATTTT
CDR3aa: CSARVLGDSNQPQHF